A selection of T cell receptor beta chains follows, all from one sample in a study of blood T cell repertoires in COVID-19. The protocol was immunoSEQ multiplex PCR, while the TCRdb copy is restricted to in-frame clones and leaves out a portion. The sample contains fewer than 250,000 clones, 75% to 85% of which appear only once. Input material: PBMCs or T cells enriched from blood (not recorded which). Source of these receptors: a woman between 45 and 65 years old with acute COVID-19. The CDR3 runs from the conserved cysteine through the conserved F or W. A D gene is named only where the DNA matches it firmly. Clone size is not always given. Where it is, it says once, few, many or a class for expanded clones.

TRBV5-4	-	TRBD1	TRBJ1-6	CASRVDRDSPLHF	TGTGCCAGCAGGGTTGACAGGGATTCACCCCTCCACTTT
TRBV20-1	once	-	TRBJ1-2	CSARDQVGYTF	TGCAGTGCTAGAGATCAGGTCGGCTACACCTTC
TRBV11-2	-	-	TRBJ1-5	CASSLLTGNQPQHF	TGTGCCAGCAGCTTACTAACGGGGAATCAGCCCCAGCATTTT
TRBV30	-	-	TRBJ1-2	CAWDRSNYGYTF	TGTGCCTGGGACAGGAGTAACTATGGCTACACCTTC
TRBV7-2	-	-	TRBJ2-7	CASSRQQGYEQYF	TGTGCCAGCAGTCGTCAACAGGGCTACGAGCAGTACTTC
TRBV7-2	-	-	TRBJ1-1	CASSKQGNTEAFF	TGTGCCAGCAGCAAACAGGGGAACACTGAAGCTTTCTTT
TRBV24-1	-	-	TRBJ2-3	CATSLESDTQYF	TGTGCCACCAGCCTAGAGTCAGATACGCAGTATTTT
TRBV3-1/TRBV3-2	-	TRBD1	TRBJ2-6	CASSRMRGQGSSGANVLTF	TGTGCCAGCAGCCGTATGCGGGGACAGGGGAGCTCTGGGGCCAACGTCCTGACTTTC
TRBV7-2	-	TRBD2	TRBJ2-2	CASLLGLARNTGELFF	TGTGCCAGCCTATTGGGACTAGCGAGGAACACCGGGGAGCTGTTTTTT
TRBV2	-	TRBD1	TRBJ1-1	CASRSKTGGITEAFF	TGTGCCAGCAGATCAAAGACAGGGGGCATAACTGAAGCTTTCTTT
TRBV20-1	-	-	TRBJ1-2	CAYVDIYGYTF	TGCGCCTATGTAGATATTTATGGCTACACCTTC
TRBV3-1/TRBV3-2	-	-	TRBJ2-1	CASSQVPQGAMDNEQFF	TGTGCCAGCAGCCAAGTCCCACAGGGAGCTATGGACAATGAGCAGTTCTTC
TRBV5-1	-	-	TRBJ1-4	CASSPGNEKLFF	TGCGCCAGCAGCCCAGGGAATGAAAAACTGTTTTTT
TRBV19	once	TRBD1	TRBJ1-1	CASRWDSLGRTEAFF	TGTGCCAGTAGGTGGGACAGTCTTGGGCGCACTGAAGCTTTCTTT
TRBV7-2	-	-	TRBJ1-5	CASSYTGLSNQPQHF	TGTGCCAGCAGTTATACAGGGTTAAGCAATCAGCCCCAGCATTTT
TRBV5-6	few	-	TRBJ2-1	CASSNGSHRRGSYNEQFF	TGTGCCAGCAGCAATGGCTCCCACCGAAGAGGAAGTTACAATGAGCAGTTCTTC
TRBV5-4	-	TRBD2	TRBJ2-4	CASSGLGNGNIQYF	TGTGCCAGCAGCGGACTAGGAAACGGAAACATTCAGTACTTC
TRBV11-2	-	TRBD1	TRBJ1-2	CASSPRGTEFNYGYTF	TGTGCCAGCAGCCCCCGAGGGACAGAGTTTAACTATGGCTACACCTTC
TRBV9	once	-	TRBJ2-4	CASSVDGSRANIQYF	TGTGCCAGCAGCGTAGATGGGAGTAGAGCAAACATTCAGTACTTC
TRBV7-2	-	TRBD2	TRBJ2-5	CASSLTSGGVGETQYF	TGTGCCAGCAGCTTAACTAGCGGGGGAGTAGGAGAGACCCAGTACTTC
TRBV9	-	-	TRBJ2-3	CASSGRTGIKDTQYF	TGTGCCAGCAGCGGACGGACTGGGATCAAGGATACGCAGTATTTT
TRBV30	few	TRBD1	TRBJ1-1	CAWSLDRGTVKAFF	TGTGCCTGGAGTCTGGACAGGGGGACCGTAAAAGCTTTCTTT
TRBV7-9	-	TRBD2	TRBJ2-7	CASSSLGLAGPDEQYF	TGTGCCAGCAGCTCCCTGGGACTAGCGGGTCCTGACGAGCAGTACTTC
TRBV7-2	few	-	TRBJ1-1	CASSLAPGMKSVAFF	TGTGCCAGCAGCTTAGCGCCAGGGATGAAGAGTGTAGCTTTCTTT
TRBV6-5	-	TRBD1	TRBJ1-5	CASSLGTGGNQPQHF	TGTGCCAGCAGTTTAGGGACAGGGGGCAATCAGCCCCAGCATTTT
TRBV6-2/TRBV6-3	-	-	TRBJ1-1	CASSYSFTESWETEAFF	TGTGCCAGCAGTTACTCGTTTACAGAAAGTTGGGAGACTGAAGCTTTCTTT
TRBV3-1/TRBV3-2	-	TRBD1	TRBJ1-4	CASSPTGQGSEKLFF	TGTGCCAGCAGCCCGACCGGACAGGGGAGTGAAAAACTGTTTTTT
TRBV5-4	-	TRBD2	TRBJ2-5	CASSPGLAGGNQETQYF	TGTGCCAGCAGCCCTGGACTAGCGGGGGGAAACCAAGAGACCCAGTACTTC
TRBV7-9	-	TRBD1	TRBJ1-5	CASSPQGDQPQHF	TGTGCCAGCAGCCCTCAGGGGGATCAGCCCCAGCATTTT
TRBV4-3	-	TRBD1	TRBJ1-6	CASSQGRWDSSSSYNSPLHF	TGCGCCAGCAGCCAAGGGAGATGGGACAGTTCTAGCTCCTATAATTCACCCCTCCACTTT
TRBV27	-	TRBD2	TRBJ2-3	CASSPPGLSNTQYF	TGTGCCAGCAGTCCTCCGGGACTATCGAATACGCAGTATTTT
TRBV30	-	TRBD1	TRBJ1-5	CAWTEGDRGNQPQHF	TGTGCCTGGACCGAGGGGGACAGGGGCAATCAGCCCCAGCATTTT
TRBV5-1	-	TRBD2	TRBJ2-5	CASSLERGGETQYF	TGCGCCAGCAGCTTGGAGCGGGGCGGGGAGACCCAGTACTTC
TRBV7-9	-	-	TRBJ2-1	CASSLAGGANEQFF	TGTGCCAGCAGCTTAGCAGGGGGGGCAAATGAGCAGTTCTTC